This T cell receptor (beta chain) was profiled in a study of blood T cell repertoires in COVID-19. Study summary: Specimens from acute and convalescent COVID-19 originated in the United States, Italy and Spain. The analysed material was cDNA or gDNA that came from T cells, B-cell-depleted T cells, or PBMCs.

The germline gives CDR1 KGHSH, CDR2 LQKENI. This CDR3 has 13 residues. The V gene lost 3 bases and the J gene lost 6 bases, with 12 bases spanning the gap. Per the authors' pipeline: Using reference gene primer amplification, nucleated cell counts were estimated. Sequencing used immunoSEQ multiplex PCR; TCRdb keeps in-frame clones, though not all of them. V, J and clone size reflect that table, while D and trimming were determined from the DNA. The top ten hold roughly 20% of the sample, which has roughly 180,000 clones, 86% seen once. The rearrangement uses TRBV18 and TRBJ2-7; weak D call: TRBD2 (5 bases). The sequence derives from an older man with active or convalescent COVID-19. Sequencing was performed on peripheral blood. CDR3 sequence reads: CASSPDGKPEQYF. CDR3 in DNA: TGTGCCAGCTCACCCGACGGGAAGCCCGAGCAGTACTTC.